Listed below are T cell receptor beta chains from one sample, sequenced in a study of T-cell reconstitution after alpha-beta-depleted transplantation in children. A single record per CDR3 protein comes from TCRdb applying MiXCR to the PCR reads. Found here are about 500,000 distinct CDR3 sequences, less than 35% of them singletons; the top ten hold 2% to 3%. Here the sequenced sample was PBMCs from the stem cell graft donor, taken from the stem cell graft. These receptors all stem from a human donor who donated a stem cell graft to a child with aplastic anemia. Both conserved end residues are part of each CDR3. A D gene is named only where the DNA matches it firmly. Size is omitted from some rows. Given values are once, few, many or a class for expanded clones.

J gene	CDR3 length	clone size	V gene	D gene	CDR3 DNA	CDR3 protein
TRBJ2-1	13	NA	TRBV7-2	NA	TGTGCCAGCAGCAATCGGGGGATCGGTGAGCAGTTCTTC	CASSNRGIGEQFF
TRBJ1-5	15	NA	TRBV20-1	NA	TGCAGTGCTAGAGATGCGGGGCTTAGCAATCAGCCCCAGCATTTT	CSARDAGLSNQPQHF
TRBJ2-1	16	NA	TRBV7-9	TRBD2	TGTGCCAGCAGCTTAGCGCTGGGGACTAGCGATCAAGGGCAGTTCTTC	CASSLALGTSDQGQFF
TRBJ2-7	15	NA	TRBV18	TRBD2	TGTGCCAGCTCAGGGGGACTAGCGGGGATCTACGAGCAGTACTTC	CASSGGLAGIYEQYF
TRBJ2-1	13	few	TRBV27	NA	TGTGCCACGGGGATCAACCTCGTGCATGAGCAGTTCTTC	CATGINLVHEQFF
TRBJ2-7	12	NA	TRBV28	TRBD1	TGTGCCAGCACCCGGGACAGATACGAGCAGTACTTC	CASTRDRYEQYF
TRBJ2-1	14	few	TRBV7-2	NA	TGTGCCAGCACCTCACGCACTAGGGACAATGAGCAGTTCTTC	CASTSRTRDNEQFF
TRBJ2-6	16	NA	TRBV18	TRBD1	TGTGCCAGCTCAGGACAGGTGATCTCTGGGGCCAACGTCCTGACTTTC	CASSGQVISGANVLTF
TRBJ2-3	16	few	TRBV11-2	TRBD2	TGTGCCAGCACCTTAGCGGGGACTAGCGGGAGGGATACGCAGTATTTT	CASTLAGTSGRDTQYF
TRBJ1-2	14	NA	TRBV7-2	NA	TGTGCCAGCAGTTCCCGACCCTCGGACTATGGCTACACCTTC	CASSSRPSDYGYTF
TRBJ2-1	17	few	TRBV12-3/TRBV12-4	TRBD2	TGTGCCAGCAGCCCAGGGACTAGCGGGAGCTCCTACAATGAGCAGTTCTTC	CASSPGTSGSSYNEQFF
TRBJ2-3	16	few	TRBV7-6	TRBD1	TGTGCCAGCAGCTACAGGGACAGGGGAGCCACAGATACGCAGTATTTT	CASSYRDRGATDTQYF
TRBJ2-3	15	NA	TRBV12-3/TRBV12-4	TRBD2	TGTGCCAGCAGTTTTGGGGAGGGCCGAAAGGATACGCAGTATTTT	CASSFGEGRKDTQYF
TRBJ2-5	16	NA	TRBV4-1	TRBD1	TGCGCCAGCAGCCAAGAACCGCAGGGGGCAGGAGAGACCCAGTACTTC	CASSQEPQGAGETQYF
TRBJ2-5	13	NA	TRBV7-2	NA	TGTGCCAGCAGCTTAGGAGGGTCGAAGACCCAGTACTTC	CASSLGGSKTQYF
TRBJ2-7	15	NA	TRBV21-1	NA	TGTGCCAGCAGCAAGCGTCTAGCGGGATGGCACGAGCAGTACTTC	CASSKRLAGWHEQYF